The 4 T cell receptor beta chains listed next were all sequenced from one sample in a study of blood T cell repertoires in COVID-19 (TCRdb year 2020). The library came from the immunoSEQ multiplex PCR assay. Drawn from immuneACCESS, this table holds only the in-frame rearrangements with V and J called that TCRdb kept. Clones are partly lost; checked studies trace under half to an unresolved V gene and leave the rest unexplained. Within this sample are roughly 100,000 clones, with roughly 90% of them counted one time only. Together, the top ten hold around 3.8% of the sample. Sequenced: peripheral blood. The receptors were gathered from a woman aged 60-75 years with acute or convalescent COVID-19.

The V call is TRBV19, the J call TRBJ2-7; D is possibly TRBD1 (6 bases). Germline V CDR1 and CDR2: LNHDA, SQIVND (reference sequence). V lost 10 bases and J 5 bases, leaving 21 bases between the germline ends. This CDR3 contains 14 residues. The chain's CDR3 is CATSPRDTFNEQYF. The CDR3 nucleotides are TGTGCCACGTCCCCCCGGGACACTTTCAACGAGCAGTACTTC.

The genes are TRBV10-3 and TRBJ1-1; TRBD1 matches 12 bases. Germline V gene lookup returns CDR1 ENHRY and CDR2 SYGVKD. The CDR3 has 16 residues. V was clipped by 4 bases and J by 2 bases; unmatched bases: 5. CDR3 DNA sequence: TGTGCCATCAGTGGGGGGACAGGGGGCGTTAACACTGAAGCTTTCTTT. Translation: CAISGGTGGVNTEAFF.

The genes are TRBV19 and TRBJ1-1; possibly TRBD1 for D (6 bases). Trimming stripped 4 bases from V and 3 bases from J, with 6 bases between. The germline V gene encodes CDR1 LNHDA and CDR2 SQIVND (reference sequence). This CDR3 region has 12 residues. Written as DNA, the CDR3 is TGTGCCAGTAGTAGGACAGACACTGAAGCTTTCTTT. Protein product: CASSRTDTEAFF.

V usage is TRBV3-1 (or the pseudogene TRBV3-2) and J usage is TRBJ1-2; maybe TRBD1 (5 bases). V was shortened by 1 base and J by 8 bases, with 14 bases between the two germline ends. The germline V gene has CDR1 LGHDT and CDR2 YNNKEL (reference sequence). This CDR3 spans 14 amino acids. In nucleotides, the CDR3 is TGTGCCAGCAGCCAAGCTGTGACAGTAAACGGCTACACCTTC. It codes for CASSQAVTVNGYTF.